This T cell receptor beta chain emerged from a study of cytomegalovirus exposure and HLA in healthy donors (dated by TCRdb to 2015 to 2018). Study-wide context: An earlier analysis of about 530 of the donors reported approximately 260 Gb of sequence data and 117 million unique TCR beta sequences obtained from approximately 180 million T cells. About 300 gigabases of sequencing data and tens of millions of unique TCR sequences were included in an early release covering several hundred HLA-typed donors. Of the 300 to 400 genotyped donors, approximately 83% fell in the genetic ancestry cluster associated with self-reported Caucasian donors. The study was designed to test whether signatures of past pathogen exposure could be identified by cataloging public T cell receptors. The study used immunosequencing to profile the T cell repertoires of more than 650 subjects and linked those repertoires to cytomegalovirus serostatus. A separate validation cohort of some 130 different subjects was used in addition to the approximately 610-subject first cohort. High-throughput TCR immunosequencing, statistical association of individual TCRs with disease status, and machine learning were combined to predict cytomegalovirus infection status. To study patterns of TCR occurrence, a later analysis re-analyzed previously published TCR beta repertoires from around 670 donors and added high-resolution HLA genotyping. Rather than drawing on any new phenotypic data, the later analysis identified candidate immune exposures from TCR beta sequences and the way those sequences occurred across donors. To decide whether each TCR beta V gene segment behaved as functional or pseudogenic, an earlier analysis of fewer than 750 of the donors relied on high-throughput TCR beta sequencing. Donor age, sex, ethnicity and CMV serostatus were compiled together with the repertoire data. In a later genetic analysis, genome-wide SNP genotypes for about three fifths of the 666 donors were used, and that subset was treated as a discovery cohort. All discovery cohort repertoires had been generated using a single sequencing platform. Both class I and class II loci were covered by HLA typing, at four-digit resolution. Typing coverage differed by locus: A, B, C, DRB1 and DQB1 were typed in about 629-640 donors, DQA1 in 522, DPA1 in nearly 610, and DPB1 in roughly 470. About five DR-DQ haplotypes were treated as single units for association and clustering because of strong linkage in the cohort. Across about 370 genotyped donors of the cohort, an average of roughly 200,000 unique TCR beta nucleotide sequences per donor were sequenced, and approximately 17% of those sequences were non-productive.

On this clone: It has no known antigen specificity. The input lacks base qualities; no much larger clone sits a single base away.

Library prep was done by the immunoSEQ multiplex PCR assay. The multiplex PCR relied on a mix of 60 forward primers for TCR Vbeta segments and 13 reverse primers for TCR Jbeta segments. The CDR3 region of rearranged TCR beta genes was amplified from genomic DNA with a multiplex PCR assay. The Illumina HiSeq System was used to sequence the amplified TCR beta libraries as 87-base-pair reads. The source study handled its data this way. Across the 600 to 700 repertoires, a later analysis counted tens of millions of unique TCR beta chains, 8.5 million to 12 million of which were shared by at least two donors. A nearest-neighbor algorithm error-corrected the raw reads and collapsed the reads into unique sequences, merging closely related sequences to remove PCR and sequencing errors. To assign V, D and J gene segments, CDR3 sequences were aligned to IMGT reference sequences. Each retained sequence needed at least a six-nucleotide match to both a V gene segment and a J gene segment. A rearrangement was called productive if the CDR3 had no stop codons and remained in frame with V and J, and every other rearrangement was called non-productive. Following IMGT convention, CDR3 was defined as the stretch from the second conserved V-encoded cysteine up to the conserved J-encoded phenylalanine. Sequences without an unambiguous match to a single V gene segment were excluded from the earlier analysis of about 600 of the donors. An earlier analysis of about 590 of the donors classified V segments as functional when productive rearrangements were above 56.7% and as segregating when the standard deviation between donors was above 5%. A statistical classification framework was built for diagnosing cytomegalovirus status from the catalog of TCR beta chain sequences. A later analysis assigned V and J genes by comparing TCR nucleotide sequences with IMGT/GENE-DB human TR gene sequences. Using the TCRdist pipeline, a later analysis assigned CDR3 sequences along with most-parsimonious VDJ recombination scenarios. In a later analysis, each TCR beta chain was defined by its CDR3 amino acid sequence together with its V-gene family, and reads without a unique V-gene family were excluded. As a way to deal with suspected cross-contamination and a sequencing artifact, a later analysis dropped under 600 nucleotide sequences that were highly shared and had low generation probability. In a later analysis, a clonal expansion index for each public chain was calculated from normalized within-repertoire ranks of inferred template counts. In a later analysis, generation probabilities were computed with a VDJ recombination model fitted to out-of-frame rearrangements, and the resulting probabilities were checked against IGoR. Hypergeometric tests were used in a later analysis to score TCR-TCR, TCR-HLA and TCR-CMV co-occurrence, with a repertoire-size bias correction applied to the TCR pairs. In a later analysis, false discovery rates were estimated by permuting HLA or CMV assignments 20 times. In a later analysis, co-occurring TCRs were grouped using DBSCAN, and TCRdist sequence similarity was added for clustering within HLA-allele-positive subsets. Repertoires with fewer than 30,000 or more than 120,000 public chains were left out of co-occurrence clustering, as were about 5 repertoires with anomalous nucleotide sharing. The source is immuneACCESS, and TCRdb retained only in-frame sequences with V and J called. Part of the clones is not carried over; for the studies checked, unresolved V genes explain less than half of this, and the remainder is unexplained. That table supplies the V and J calls and clone size; D and trimming were determined from the DNA. Present in this sample are some 140,000 clones, roughly three quarters of which were seen just once. Clones ranked in the top ten supply around 1.5% of the sample.

Points the paper makes about the study in general: The study gave a list of some 150 TCR beta chains associated with cytomegalovirus. The classifier was reported to diagnose cytomegalovirus status with high specificity and sensitivity in both the original and validation cohorts. Several of the top co-occurrence clusters appeared to be linked to parvovirus B19, influenza, CMV and Epstein-Barr virus, according to a later analysis. Only TCR beta chains were sequenced in this cohort, and the absence of alpha or paired-chain data limited detectable features. At a false discovery rate of 0.05, a later analysis linked under 20,000 TCR beta sequences to specific HLA alleles. Immune exposure information for the cohort was limited to CMV serostatus. The sequencing pipeline was judged likely to have produced a cluster of highly shared sequence variants as a technical artifact. In a later genetic analysis, fewer N-insertions in productive TCRs were reported among donors in an Asian-associated ancestry cluster than the roughly 700-donor mean. According to the authors, the approach could potentially be generalized to other disease states and immunological phenotypes. Strong co-occurrence of HLA alleles, especially DR and DQ, made assigning TCR associations to individual alleles difficult. In a later analysis, most CMV-associated TCR beta chains were found to appear HLA-restricted, with HLA associations seemingly driven largely by CMV exposure. Across donors, most TCR sequences were observed very rarely, whereas some public TCRs were present in many individuals. Because HLA typing was missing for some donors at each locus, association tests included only the typed subset. A further reported finding was that TCR beta sequences accurately predicted the HLA-A and HLA-B alleles for most subjects in the first cohort. Roughly uniform sequencing depth across donors was assumed in presence/absence analyses, although this assumption may not hold. A later analysis found that TCR association rates varied across HLA loci, with DRB1 alleles showing the most associated TCRs and HLA-C alleles the fewest. The 87-base-pair reads could not distinguish some IMGT-functional V segments, including TRBV6-2 and TRBV6-3, so those segments were excluded. In vitro tests confirmed that a few of the cytomegalovirus-associated TCR beta chains recognize cytomegalovirus antigens. The earlier analysis of 587 of the donors excluded roughly 16 rarely observed V segments, including chromosome 9 orphons, because counts were too low. Broadly in line with IMGT annotations, most TCR beta V segments showed up in productive rearrangements about 87% or about 30% of the time in an earlier analysis of approximately 640 of the donors. A later analysis found that HLA-associated TCR beta chains were more clonally expanded and had lower generation probabilities than equally common non-associated chains. Correlated functional status among segregating V segments might be attributable to linkage disequilibrium, but an unknown experimental factor could not be ruled out. In a later genetic analysis, a missense DCLRE1C variant was associated with V-gene and J-gene trimming of TCR beta chains, and the association was replicated in an independent cohort.

The cohort was made up of hundreds of healthy bone marrow donors. At the time of sampling, every cohort member was nominally healthy, though immune exposures that went unrecorded were likely present. The donor was CMV seronegative and was included in the group of 352 seronegative cohort members. Every donor gave a peripheral blood sample, and the peripheral blood mononuclear cells from that sample were used for TCR beta sequencing. The Qiagen DNeasy Blood Extraction Kit was used to extract genomic DNA from the blood cell samples. Looking up the germline V gene (reference sequence) yields CDR1 SEHNR and CDR2 FQNEAQ. Trimmed from V: 5 bases; trimmed from J: 6 bases; junction bases lacking a gene match: 16. CDR3 length: 16 amino acids, cysteine to phenylalanine. This entry keeps only the CDR3 DNA: 48 bases, framed from base 1.

The sequence is built from TRBV7-9 and TRBJ2-7, with TRBD1 matching 7 junction bases. The sample taken for sequencing was PBMCs. The sequence came from a woman between 18 and 30 years old in good health and CMV-seronegative. The CDR3 here reads CASSRRPGQLVFEQYF. Here is the DNA: TGTGCCAGCAGCAGAAGACCGGGACAGCTTGTATTCGAGCAGTACTTC.